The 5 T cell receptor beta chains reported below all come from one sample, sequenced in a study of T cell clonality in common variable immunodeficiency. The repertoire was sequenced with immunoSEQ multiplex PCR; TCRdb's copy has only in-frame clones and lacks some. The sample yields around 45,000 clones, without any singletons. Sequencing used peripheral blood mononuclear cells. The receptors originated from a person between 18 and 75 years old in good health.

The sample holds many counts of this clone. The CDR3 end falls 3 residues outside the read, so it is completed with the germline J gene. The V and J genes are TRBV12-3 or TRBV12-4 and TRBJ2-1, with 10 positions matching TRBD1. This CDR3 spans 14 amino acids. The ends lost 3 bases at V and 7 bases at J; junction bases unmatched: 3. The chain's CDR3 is CASSFRTGGNEQFF. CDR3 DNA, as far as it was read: TGTGCCAGCAGTTTTCGGACAGGGGGAAATGAG.

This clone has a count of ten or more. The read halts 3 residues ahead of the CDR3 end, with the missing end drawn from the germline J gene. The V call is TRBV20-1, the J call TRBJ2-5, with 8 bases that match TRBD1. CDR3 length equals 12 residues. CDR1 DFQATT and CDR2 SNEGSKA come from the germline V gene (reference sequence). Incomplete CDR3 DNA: TGCATCCCCCAGGGGGCCGAAGAGACC. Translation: CIPQGAEET. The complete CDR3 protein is CIPQGAEETQYF.

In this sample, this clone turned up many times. CDR3 DNA (partial): TGCAGCGTTGAGTCAGGGCCTTATGGC. This codes for CSVESGPYG. The whole CDR3 sequence reads CSVESGPYGYTF. The rearrangement joins TRBV29-1 to TRBJ1-2; tentative D call: TRBD1 (5 bases). The read ends 3 residues shy of where the CDR3 ends; the end is completed using the germline J gene. Trimming removed 3 bases at V and 5 bases at J, with 10 bases between. Per the germline V gene, CDR1 is SQVTM and CDR2 is ANQGSEA. There are 12 residues in the CDR3.

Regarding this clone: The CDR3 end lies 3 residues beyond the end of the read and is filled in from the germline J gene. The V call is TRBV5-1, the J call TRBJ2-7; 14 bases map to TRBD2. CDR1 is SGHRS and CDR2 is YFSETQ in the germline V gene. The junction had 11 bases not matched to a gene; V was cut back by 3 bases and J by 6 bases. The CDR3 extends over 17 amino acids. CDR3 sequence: CASSSRPGLAGAVEQYF. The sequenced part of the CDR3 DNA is TGCGCCAGCAGCTCGCGCCCGGGACTAGCGGGAGCGGTCGAG.

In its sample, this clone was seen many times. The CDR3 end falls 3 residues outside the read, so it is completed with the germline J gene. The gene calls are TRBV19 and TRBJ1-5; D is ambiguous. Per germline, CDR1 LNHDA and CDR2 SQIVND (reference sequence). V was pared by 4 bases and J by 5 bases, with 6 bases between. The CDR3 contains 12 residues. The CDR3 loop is CASSTRYQPQHF. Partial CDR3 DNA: TGTGCCAGTAGTACGCGTTATCAGCCC.